This TCR beta chain was documented in a study of cytomegalovirus exposure and HLA in healthy donors (dated by TCRdb to the late 2010s). Concerning the study at large: According to an earlier analysis of 550 to 750 of the donors, about 180 million T cells yielded some 110 million unique TCR beta sequences and about 300 Gb of sequence data. A separate validation cohort of 100 to 150 different subjects was used in addition to the approximately 610-subject first cohort. A later genetic analysis used genome-wide SNP genotypes for about 60% of the roughly 700 donors, treating that subset as a discovery cohort. To decide whether each TCR beta V gene segment behaved as functional or pseudogenic, an earlier analysis of over 500 of the donors relied on high-throughput TCR beta sequencing. The study combined high-throughput TCR immunosequencing, statistical association of individual TCRs with disease status, and machine learning to predict cytomegalovirus infection status. Donor age, sex, ethnicity and CMV serostatus were compiled alongside the repertoire data. The genetic ancestry cluster associated with self-reported Caucasian donors included 70% to 85% of the roughly 410 genotyped donors. Because of strong linkage in the cohort, roughly five DR-DQ haplotypes were treated as single units for association and clustering. Every discovery cohort repertoire had been produced on one sequencing platform. A later analysis re-analyzed previously published TCR beta repertoires from roughly 600 donors and added high-resolution HLA genotyping to study TCR occurrence patterns. The study aimed to test whether signatures of past pathogen exposure could be identified by cataloging public T cell receptors. The study profiled the T cell repertoires of 550 to 700 subjects by immunosequencing and related them to cytomegalovirus serostatus. Across around 400 genotyped donors of the cohort, an average of about 240,000 unique TCR beta nucleotide sequences per donor were sequenced, and approximately 17% of those sequences were non-productive. In the later analysis, no new phenotypic data were used to find candidate immune exposures; instead, reliance was placed on TCR beta sequences and their occurrence across donors. The number of donors typed differed by locus, with 629-630 for A, B, C, DRB1 and DQB1, more than 500 for DQA1, 600 to 610 for DPA1, and roughly 450 for DPB1. An early release covering 550 to 700 HLA-typed donors comprised 300 to 350 gigabases of sequencing data and 85 million or so unique TCR sequences. HLA typing covered class I and class II loci at four-digit resolution. What the study reported, not specific to this receptor: In a later analysis, most CMV-associated TCR beta chains were found to appear HLA-restricted, with HLA associations seemingly driven largely by CMV exposure. Most TCR sequences were observed very rarely across donors, whereas some public TCRs were present in many individuals. According to the authors, the approach could potentially be generalized to other disease states and immunological phenotypes. A later analysis reported that several top co-occurrence clusters appeared linked to parvovirus B19, influenza, CMV and Epstein-Barr virus. In both the original and validation cohorts, the classifier was reported to diagnose cytomegalovirus status with high specificity and sensitivity. V-gene and J-gene trimming of TCR beta chains was associated with a missense DCLRE1C variant in a later genetic analysis, and the association was replicated in an independent cohort. The earlier analysis of 587 of the donors excluded some 15 rarely observed V segments, including chromosome 9 orphons, because counts were too low. A cluster of highly shared sequence variants was judged likely to be a technical artifact of the sequencing pipeline. In a later analysis, HLA-associated TCR beta chains showed more clonal expansion and lower generation probabilities than non-associated chains that were equally common. Roughly uniform sequencing depth across donors was assumed in presence/absence analyses, although this assumption may not hold. Broadly in line with IMGT annotations, most TCR beta V segments showed up in productive rearrangements about 87% or about 30% of the time in an earlier analysis of several hundred of the donors. According to a later genetic analysis, donors in an Asian-associated ancestry cluster had fewer N-insertions in productive TCRs than the approximately 700-donor mean. In a later analysis, the rate of TCR association differed among HLA loci, with DRB1 alleles having the most associated TCRs and HLA-C alleles having the fewest. Some IMGT-functional V segments, including TRBV6-2 and TRBV6-3, could not be distinguished by the 87-base-pair reads and were therefore excluded. CMV serostatus was the only immune exposure information available for the cohort. In vitro tests confirmed that a few of the cytomegalovirus-associated TCR beta chains recognize cytomegalovirus antigens. Strong co-occurrence of HLA alleles, especially DR and DQ, made assigning TCR associations to individual alleles difficult. The cohort was sequenced for TCR beta chains only, and without alpha or paired-chain data the features that could be detected were limited. Because HLA typing was missing for some donors at each locus, association tests included only the typed subset. A further reported finding was that TCR beta sequences accurately predicted the HLA-A and HLA-B alleles for most subjects in the first cohort. The study listed 150 to 200 TCR beta chains as associated with cytomegalovirus. At a false discovery rate of 0.05, a later analysis linked around 15,000 TCR beta sequences to specific HLA alleles. Correlated functional status among segregating V segments might reflect linkage disequilibrium, but an unknown experimental factor could not be ruled out.

This clone was seen only once. This receptor's antigen is unknown. Per-nucleotide qualities are absent, and no much larger clonotype sits a single base away. CDR1 and CDR2 (MDHEN, SYDVKM) derive from the germline V gene. Trimming removed 5 bases from V and 6 bases from J; the gene matches leave 5 bases unexplained. Its CDR3 holds 14 amino acids, cysteine through phenylalanine. The kept DNA is CDR3 alone, 42 bases in frame from the first base. The cohort consisted of hundreds of healthy bone marrow donors. Cohort members were all nominally healthy when sampled, although unrecorded immune exposures were likely present. The donor tested CMV seropositive, placing the donor among the 250 to 350 seropositive members of the cohort. Every donor gave a peripheral blood sample, and the peripheral blood mononuclear cells from that sample were used for TCR beta sequencing. The Qiagen DNeasy Blood Extraction Kit was used to extract genomic DNA from the blood cell samples.

Library method: the immunoSEQ multiplex PCR assay. For the multiplex PCR, a mixture combining 60 forward primers for TCR Vbeta segments and 13 reverse primers for TCR Jbeta segments was used. The CDR3 region of rearranged TCR beta genes was amplified from genomic DNA by a multiplex PCR assay. Amplified TCR beta libraries were sequenced as 87-base-pair reads on the Illumina HiSeq System. On the study's bioinformatics: Across the 600 to 700 repertoires, a later analysis counted roughly 84 million unique TCR beta chains, approximately 10 million of which were shared by at least two donors. Raw reads were error-corrected and collapsed into unique sequences by a nearest-neighbor algorithm in which closely related sequences were merged to remove PCR and sequencing errors. Alignment of CDR3 sequences to IMGT reference sequences was used to assign V, D and J gene segments. For a sequence to be retained, a match of at least six nucleotides to both a V gene segment and a J gene segment was required. Rearrangements were called productive when the CDR3 lacked stop codons and stayed in frame with V and J; all others were non-productive. Following IMGT convention, CDR3 was defined as the stretch from the second conserved V-encoded cysteine up to the conserved J-encoded phenylalanine. In an earlier analysis of approximately 590 of the donors, sequences lacking an unambiguous match to a single V gene segment were excluded. In an earlier analysis of approximately 610 of the donors, V segments were called functional above 56.7% productive rearrangements and were called segregating when the between-donor standard deviation exceeded 5%. To diagnose cytomegalovirus status from the catalog of TCR beta chain sequences, a statistical classification framework was built. In a later analysis, V and J genes were assigned by comparing TCR nucleotide sequences against IMGT/GENE-DB human TR gene sequences. The TCRdist pipeline was used in a later analysis to assign CDR3 sequences and most-parsimonious VDJ recombination scenarios. A later analysis defined each TCR beta chain by its CDR3 amino acid sequence plus V-gene family, and excluded reads lacking a unique V-gene family. A later analysis removed roughly 590 highly shared, low-generation-probability nucleotide sequences to deal with suspected cross-contamination and a sequencing artifact. In a later analysis, a clonal expansion index for each public chain was calculated from normalized within-repertoire ranks of inferred template counts. In a later analysis, generation probabilities were computed using a VDJ recombination model fitted to out-of-frame rearrangements, and the results were checked against IGoR. A later analysis scored TCR-TCR, TCR-HLA and TCR-CMV co-occurrence with hypergeometric tests, applying a repertoire-size bias correction to TCR pairs. A later analysis estimated false discovery rates by permuting HLA or CMV assignments 20 times. In a later analysis, co-occurring TCRs were grouped with DBSCAN, and TCRdist sequence similarity was added when clustering was performed within HLA-allele-positive subsets. For co-occurrence clustering, repertoires with fewer than 30,000 or more than 120,000 public chains were excluded, along with roughly 5 repertoires with anomalous nucleotide sharing. The table comes from immuneACCESS by way of TCRdb, which keeps in-frame sequences with V and J called. Part of the clones is missing from these tables; in studies checked, under half for an unresolved V gene and the rest for unknown reasons. D and trimming were read from the DNA, whereas the V and J calls and clone size are those reported in that table. The sample includes about 190,000 clones, with under 80% observed a single time. The top ten clones comprise about 5% of the sample.

Material for sequencing was PBMCs. This receptor was identified in a man under 40 in good health and CMV-seropositive. Recombination connected TRBV28 to TRBJ1-5, with 9 bases matching TRBD1. At the DNA level, the sequence is TGTGCCAGCAGTCCACAGGGGGCAAGTCAGCCCCAGCATTTT. Translated, this is CASSPQGASQPQHF. Where the CDR3 stops, the reference TRBV28 and TRBJ1-5 genes take over; the full variable domain is DVKVTQSSRYLVKRTGEKVFLECVQDMDHENMFWYRQDPGLGLRLIYFSYDVKMKEKGDIPEGYSVSREKKERFSLILESASTNQTSMYLCASSPQGASQPQHFGDGTRLSIL.